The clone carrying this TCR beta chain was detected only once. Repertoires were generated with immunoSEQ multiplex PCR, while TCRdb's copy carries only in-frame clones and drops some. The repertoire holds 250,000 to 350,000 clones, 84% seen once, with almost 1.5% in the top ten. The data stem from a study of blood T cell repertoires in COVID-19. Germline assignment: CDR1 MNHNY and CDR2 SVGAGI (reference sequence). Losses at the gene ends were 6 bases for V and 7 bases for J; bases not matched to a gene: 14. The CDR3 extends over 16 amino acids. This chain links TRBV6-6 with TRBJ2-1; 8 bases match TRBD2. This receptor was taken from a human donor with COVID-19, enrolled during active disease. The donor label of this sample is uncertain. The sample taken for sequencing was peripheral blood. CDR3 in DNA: TGTGCCAGCAGCCCTTTAGACCAGCGGGAGAGGAATGAGCAGTTCTTC. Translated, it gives CASSPLDQRERNEQFF.